This T cell receptor (beta chain) was sequenced in a study of CD8+ T cells in alopecia areata. The table lists this clone with a few counts. Its cognate antigen is unknown. Documented treatment: oral pan-JAK inhibitor, 5-10 mg twice daily. Study observations and caveats: Scalp samples also contribute reads from the resident alphabeta T cells found in normal skin.

Sequencing templates came from extracted RNA that was reverse transcribed into cDNA. Here immunoSEQ multiplex PCR was the method, and the copy in TCRdb shows in-frame clones only, minus some. The data show fewer than 250,000 clones, roughly 60% seen once. V was cut by 8 bases and J by 6 bases, with 20 bases left in between. Per the germline V gene, CDR1 is SNHLY and CDR2 is FYNNEI. The CDR3 consists of 15 residues. The sequences come from CD4+ T cells sorted from blood, collected at week 24, from a patient treated with tofacitinib. The V and J genes are TRBV2 and TRBJ1-5, with a tentative D call TRBD1 (5 bases). This clonotype originated in a human donor with alopecia areata. DNA for the CDR3: TGTGCCAGCTCGGGCCAGGGACGATGGGGTCAGCCCCAGCATTTT. The encoded protein is CASSGQGRWGQPQHF.